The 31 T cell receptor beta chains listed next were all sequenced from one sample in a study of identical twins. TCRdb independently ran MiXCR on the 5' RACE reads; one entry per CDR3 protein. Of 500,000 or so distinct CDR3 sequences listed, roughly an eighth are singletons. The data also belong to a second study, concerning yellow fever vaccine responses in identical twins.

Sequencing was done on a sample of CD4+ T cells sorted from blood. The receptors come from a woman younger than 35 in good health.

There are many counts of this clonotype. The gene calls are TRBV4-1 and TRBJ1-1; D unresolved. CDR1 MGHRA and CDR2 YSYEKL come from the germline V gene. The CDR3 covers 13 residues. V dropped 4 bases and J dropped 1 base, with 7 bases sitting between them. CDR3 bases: TGCGCCAGCAGCCGAAGGGAGAACACTGAAGCTTTCTTT. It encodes CASSRRENTEAFF.

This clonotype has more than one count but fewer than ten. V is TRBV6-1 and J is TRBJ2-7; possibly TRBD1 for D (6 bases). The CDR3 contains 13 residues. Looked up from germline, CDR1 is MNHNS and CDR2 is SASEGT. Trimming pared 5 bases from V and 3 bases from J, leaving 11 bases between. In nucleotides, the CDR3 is TGTGCCAGCAGTCAGGGGCCGGTCTACGAGCAGTACTTC. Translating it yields CASSQGPVYEQYF.

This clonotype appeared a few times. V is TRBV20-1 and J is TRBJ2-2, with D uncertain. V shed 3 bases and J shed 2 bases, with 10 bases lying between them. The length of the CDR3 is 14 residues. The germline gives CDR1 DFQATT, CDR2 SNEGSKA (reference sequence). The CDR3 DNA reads TGCAGTGCTAGTGGTAGCAGCAACACCGGGGAGCTGTTTTTT. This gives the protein CSASGSSNTGELFF.

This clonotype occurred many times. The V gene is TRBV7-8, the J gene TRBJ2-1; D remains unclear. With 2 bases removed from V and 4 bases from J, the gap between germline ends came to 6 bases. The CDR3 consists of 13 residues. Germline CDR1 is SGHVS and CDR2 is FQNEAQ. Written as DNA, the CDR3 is TGTGCCAGCAGCTTAATCACGTACAATGAGCAGTTCTTC. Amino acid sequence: CASSLITYNEQFF. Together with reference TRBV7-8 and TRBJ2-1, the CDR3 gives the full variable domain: GAGVSQSPRYKVAKRGQDVALRCDPISGHVSLFWYQQALGQGPEFLTYFQNEAQLDKSGLPSDRFFAERPEGSVSTLKIQRTQQEDSAVYLCASSLITYNEQFFGPGTRLTVL.

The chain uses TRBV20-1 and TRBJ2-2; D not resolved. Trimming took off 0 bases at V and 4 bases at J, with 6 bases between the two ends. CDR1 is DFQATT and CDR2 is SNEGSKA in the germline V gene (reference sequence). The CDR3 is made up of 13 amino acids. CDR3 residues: CSARETRTGELFF. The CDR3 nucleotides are TGCAGTGCTAGAGAGACCCGCACCGGGGAGCTGTTTTTT.

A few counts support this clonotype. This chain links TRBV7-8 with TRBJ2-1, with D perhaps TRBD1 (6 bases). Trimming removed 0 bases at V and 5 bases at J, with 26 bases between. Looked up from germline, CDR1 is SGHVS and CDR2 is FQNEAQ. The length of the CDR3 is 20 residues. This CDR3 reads CASSLATGHKTSNGDNEQFF. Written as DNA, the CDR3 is TGTGCCAGCAGCTTAGCAACGGGACACAAAACGTCGAACGGGGACAATGAGCAGTTCTTC.

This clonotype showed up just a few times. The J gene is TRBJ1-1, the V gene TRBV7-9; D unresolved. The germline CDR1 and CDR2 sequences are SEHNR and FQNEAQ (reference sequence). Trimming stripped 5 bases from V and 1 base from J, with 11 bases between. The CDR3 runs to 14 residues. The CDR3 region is CASSGSLRNTEAFF. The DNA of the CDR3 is TGTGCCAGCAGCGGTAGCCTGAGGAACACTGAAGCTTTCTTT.

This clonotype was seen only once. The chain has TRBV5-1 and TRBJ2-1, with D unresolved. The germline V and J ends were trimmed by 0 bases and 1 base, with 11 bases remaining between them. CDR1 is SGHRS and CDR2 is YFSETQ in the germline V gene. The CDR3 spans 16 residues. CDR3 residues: CASSLGLDPSYNEQFF. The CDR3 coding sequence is TGCGCCAGCAGCTTGGGACTCGATCCTTCCTACAATGAGCAGTTCTTC.

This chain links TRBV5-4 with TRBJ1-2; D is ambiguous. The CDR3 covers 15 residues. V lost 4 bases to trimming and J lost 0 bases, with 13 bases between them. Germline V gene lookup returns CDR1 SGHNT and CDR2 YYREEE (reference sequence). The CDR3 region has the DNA TGTGCCAGCAGCCCCTACACTATTTCTAACTATGGCTACACCTTC. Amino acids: CASSPYTISNYGYTF.

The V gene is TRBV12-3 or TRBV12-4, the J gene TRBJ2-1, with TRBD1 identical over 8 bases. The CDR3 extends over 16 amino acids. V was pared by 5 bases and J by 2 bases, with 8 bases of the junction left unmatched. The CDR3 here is CASSATGGVPYNEQFF. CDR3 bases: TGTGCCAGCAGTGCAACAGGGGGAGTACCCTACAATGAGCAGTTCTTC.

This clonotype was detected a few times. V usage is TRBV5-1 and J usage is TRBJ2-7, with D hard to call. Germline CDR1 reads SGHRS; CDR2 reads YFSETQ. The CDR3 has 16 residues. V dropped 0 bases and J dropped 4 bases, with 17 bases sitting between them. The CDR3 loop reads CASSLEVGRRAYEQYF. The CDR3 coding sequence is TGCGCCAGCAGCTTGGAAGTGGGAAGGAGAGCTTACGAGCAGTACTTC.

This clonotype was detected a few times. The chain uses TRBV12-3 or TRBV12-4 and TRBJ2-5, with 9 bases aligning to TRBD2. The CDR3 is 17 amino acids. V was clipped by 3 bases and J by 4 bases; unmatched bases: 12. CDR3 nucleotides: TGTGCCAGCAGTTTGGCCCACGGGCTAGCGGGAAGAGAGACCCAGTACTTC. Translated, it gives CASSLAHGLAGRETQYF.

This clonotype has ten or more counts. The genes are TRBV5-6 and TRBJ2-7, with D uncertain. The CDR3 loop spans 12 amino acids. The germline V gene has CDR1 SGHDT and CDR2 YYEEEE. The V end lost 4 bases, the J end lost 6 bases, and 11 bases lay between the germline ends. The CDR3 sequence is CASSHGVGEQYF. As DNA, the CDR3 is TGTGCCAGCAGCCACGGAGTCGGCGAGCAGTACTTC.

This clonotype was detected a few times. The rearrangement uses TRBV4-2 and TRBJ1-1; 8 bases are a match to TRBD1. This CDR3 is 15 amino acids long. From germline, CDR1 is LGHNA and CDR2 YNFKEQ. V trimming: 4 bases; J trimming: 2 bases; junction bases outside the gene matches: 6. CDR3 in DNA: TGTGCCAGCAGCCCCTTACAGGGGGGAAACACTGAAGCTTTCTTT. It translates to CASSPLQGGNTEAFF.

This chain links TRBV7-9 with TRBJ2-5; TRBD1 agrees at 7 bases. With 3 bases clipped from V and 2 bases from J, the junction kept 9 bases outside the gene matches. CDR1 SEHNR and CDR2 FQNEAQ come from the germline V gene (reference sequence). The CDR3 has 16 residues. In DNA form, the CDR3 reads TGTGCCAGCAGCTTCCTACAGGGGAAGGGGCAAGAGACCCAGTACTTC. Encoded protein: CASSFLQGKGQETQYF.

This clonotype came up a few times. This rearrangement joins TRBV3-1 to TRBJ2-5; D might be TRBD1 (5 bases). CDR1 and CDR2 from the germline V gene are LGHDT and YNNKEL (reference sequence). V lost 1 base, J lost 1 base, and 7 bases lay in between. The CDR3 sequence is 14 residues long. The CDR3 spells CASSQGTSQETQYF. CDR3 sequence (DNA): TGTGCCAGCAGCCAAGGGACAAGCCAAGAGACCCAGTACTTC.

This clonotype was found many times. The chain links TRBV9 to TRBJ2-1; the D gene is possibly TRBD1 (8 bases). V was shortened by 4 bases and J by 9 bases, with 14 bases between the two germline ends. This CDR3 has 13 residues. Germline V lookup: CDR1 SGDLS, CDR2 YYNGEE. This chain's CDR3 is CASSQGASGEQFF. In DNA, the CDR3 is TGTGCCAGCAGCCAGGGGGCTAGCGGTGAGCAGTTCTTC.

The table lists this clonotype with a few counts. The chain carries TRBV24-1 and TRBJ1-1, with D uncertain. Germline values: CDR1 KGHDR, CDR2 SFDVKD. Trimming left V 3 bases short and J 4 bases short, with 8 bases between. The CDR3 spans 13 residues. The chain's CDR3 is CATSDPYRTEAFF. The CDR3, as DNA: TGTGCCACCAGTGATCCTTATCGCACTGAAGCTTTCTTT.

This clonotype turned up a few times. CDR3 region: CSATNTDTQYF. CDR3 sequence (DNA): TGCAGCGCAACAAACACAGATACGCAGTATTTT. The V call is TRBV29-1, the J call TRBJ2-3; D gene unclear. Between the trimmed V and J ends, which lost 7 bases and 2 bases, there was a span of 7 bases. Per the germline V gene, CDR1 is SQVTM and CDR2 is ANQGSEA. The CDR3 consists of 11 residues.

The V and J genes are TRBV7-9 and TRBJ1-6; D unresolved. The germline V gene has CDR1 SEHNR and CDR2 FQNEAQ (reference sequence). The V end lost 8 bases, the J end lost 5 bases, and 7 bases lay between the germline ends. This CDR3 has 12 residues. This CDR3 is CASSRNNSPLHF. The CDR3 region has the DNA TGTGCCAGCTCCCGAAATAATTCACCCCTCCACTTT. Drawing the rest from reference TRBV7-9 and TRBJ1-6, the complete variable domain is DTGVSQNPRHKITKRGQNVTFRCDPISEHNRLYWYRQTLGQGPEFLTYFQNEAQLEKSRLLSDRFSAERPKGSFSTLEIQRTEQGDSAMYLCASSRNNSPLHFGNGTRLTVT.

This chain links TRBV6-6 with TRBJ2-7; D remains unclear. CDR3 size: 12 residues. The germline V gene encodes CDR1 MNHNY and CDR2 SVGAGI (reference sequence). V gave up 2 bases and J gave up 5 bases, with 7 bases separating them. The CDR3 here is CASSYGANEQYF. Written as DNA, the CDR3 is TGTGCCAGCAGTTACGGCGCTAACGAGCAGTACTTC.

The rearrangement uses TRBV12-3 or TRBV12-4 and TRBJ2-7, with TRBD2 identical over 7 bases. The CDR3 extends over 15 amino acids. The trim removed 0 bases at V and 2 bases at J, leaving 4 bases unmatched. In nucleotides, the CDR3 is TGTGCCAGCAGTTTAGCGGGGGGGACCCCCTACGAGCAGTACTTC. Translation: CASSLAGGTPYEQYF.

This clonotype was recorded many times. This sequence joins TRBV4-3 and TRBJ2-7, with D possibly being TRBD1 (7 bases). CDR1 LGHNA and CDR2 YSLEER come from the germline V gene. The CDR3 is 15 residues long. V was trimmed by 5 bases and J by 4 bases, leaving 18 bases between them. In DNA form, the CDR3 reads TGCGCCAGCAGCACACAAGTCGGGGGACAGTACGAGCAGTACTTC. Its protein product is CASSTQVGGQYEQYF.

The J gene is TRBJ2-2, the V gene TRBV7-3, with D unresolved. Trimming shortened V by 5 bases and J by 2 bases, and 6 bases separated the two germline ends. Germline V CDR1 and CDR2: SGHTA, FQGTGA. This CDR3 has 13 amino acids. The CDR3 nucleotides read TGTGCCAGCAGCACCCGTAACACCGGGGAGCTGTTTTTT. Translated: CASSTRNTGELFF.

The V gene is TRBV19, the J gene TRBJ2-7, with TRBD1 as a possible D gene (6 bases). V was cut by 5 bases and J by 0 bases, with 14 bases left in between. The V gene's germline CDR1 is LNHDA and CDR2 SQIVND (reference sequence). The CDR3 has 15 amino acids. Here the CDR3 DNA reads TGTGCCAGTAGTCGACCGGGACAAAGCTCCTACGAGCAGTACTTC. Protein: CASSRPGQSSYEQYF.

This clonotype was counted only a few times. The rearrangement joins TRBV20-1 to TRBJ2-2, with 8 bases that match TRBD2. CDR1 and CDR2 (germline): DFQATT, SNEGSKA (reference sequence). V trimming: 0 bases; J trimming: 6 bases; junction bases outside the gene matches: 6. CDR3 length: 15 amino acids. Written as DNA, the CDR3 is TGCAGTGCTAGAGAGGGGACTAGTAAACCCGGGGAGCTGTTTTTT. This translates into CSAREGTSKPGELFF.

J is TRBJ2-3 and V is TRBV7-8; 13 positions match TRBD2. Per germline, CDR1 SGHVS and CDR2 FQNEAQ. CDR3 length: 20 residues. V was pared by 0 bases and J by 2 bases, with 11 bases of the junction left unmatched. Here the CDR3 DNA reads TGTGCCAGCAGCTTAGCGAGGACTAGCGGGGGACGATTCTACACAGATACGCAGTATTTT. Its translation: CASSLARTSGGRFYTDTQYF.

CDR3 DNA sequence: TGTGCCAGCAGCCTAGCTCCGGGACAGATCTACGAGCAGTACTTC. Translating it yields CASSLAPGQIYEQYF. V usage is TRBV11-2 and J usage is TRBJ2-7; 7 bases agree with TRBD1. This CDR3 contains 15 residues. Germline V gene lookup returns CDR1 SGHAT and CDR2 FQNNGV. V was clipped by 5 bases and J by 3 bases; unmatched bases: 10. Full variable domain (outside the CDR3, taken from reference TRBV11-2 and TRBJ2-7): EAGVAQSPRYKIIEKRQSVAFWCNPISGHATLYWYQQILGQGPKLLIQFQNNGVVDDSQLPKDRFSAERLKGVDSTLKIQPAKLEDSAVYLCASSLAPGQIYEQYFGPGTRLTVT.

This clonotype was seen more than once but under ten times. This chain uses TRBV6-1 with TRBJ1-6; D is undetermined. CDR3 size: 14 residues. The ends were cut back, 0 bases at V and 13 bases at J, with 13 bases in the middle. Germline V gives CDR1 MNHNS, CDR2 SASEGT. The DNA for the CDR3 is TGTGCCAGCAGTGAAGCGGAGGGCAGGTCTCCCCTCCACTTT. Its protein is CASSEAEGRSPLHF.

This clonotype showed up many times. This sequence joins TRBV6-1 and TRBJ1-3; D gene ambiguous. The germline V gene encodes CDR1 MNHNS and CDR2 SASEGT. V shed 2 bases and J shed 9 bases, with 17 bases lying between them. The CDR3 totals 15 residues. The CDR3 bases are TGTGCCAGCAGTGAATCCCTAAATCCGACCATCACCATATATTTT. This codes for CASSESLNPTITIYF.

The CDR3 bases are TGCAGTGCTCTAGCGGGAGCCTACAATGAGCAGTTCTTC. It yields the protein CSALAGAYNEQFF. The chain has TRBV20-1 and TRBJ2-1; 10 bases agree with TRBD2. The CDR3 consists of 13 residues. V lost 5 bases to trimming and J lost 2 bases; unmatched junction nucleotides: 0. Germline V CDR1 and CDR2: DFQATT, SNEGSKA (reference sequence).